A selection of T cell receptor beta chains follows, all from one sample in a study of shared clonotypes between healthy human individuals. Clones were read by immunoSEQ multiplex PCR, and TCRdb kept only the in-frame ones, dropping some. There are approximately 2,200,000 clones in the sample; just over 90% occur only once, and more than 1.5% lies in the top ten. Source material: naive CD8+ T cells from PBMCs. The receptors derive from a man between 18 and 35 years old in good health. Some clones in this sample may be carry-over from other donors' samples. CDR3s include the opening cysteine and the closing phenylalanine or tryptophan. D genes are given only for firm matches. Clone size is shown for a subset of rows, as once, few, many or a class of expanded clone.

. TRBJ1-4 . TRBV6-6 CASSYLSGGEKLFF TGTGCCAGCAGTTACTTGTCGGGGGGGGAAAAACTGTTTTTT
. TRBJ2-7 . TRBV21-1 CASSKGQGESYEQYF TGTGCCAGCAGCAAAGGCCAGGGCGAGTCCTACGAGCAGTACTTC
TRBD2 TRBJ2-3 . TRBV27 CASSLPQTSGRLADTQYF TGTGCCAGCAGTTTACCCCAGACTAGCGGGAGGTTGGCAGATACGCAGTATTTT
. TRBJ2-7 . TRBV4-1 CASSQEQASYEQYF TGCGCCAGCAGCCAAGAGCAGGCTTCCTACGAGCAGTACTTC
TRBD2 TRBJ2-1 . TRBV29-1 CSVALAGAYNEQFF TGCAGCGTTGCCCTAGCGGGAGCTTACAATGAGCAGTTCTTC
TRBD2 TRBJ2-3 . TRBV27 CASRRGVGTDTQYF TGTGCCAGCAGGCGGGGGGTTGGCACAGATACGCAGTATTTT
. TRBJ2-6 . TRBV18 CASFKGPHSGANVLTF TGTGCCAGCTTCAAGGGGCCGCACTCTGGGGCCAACGTCCTGACTTTC
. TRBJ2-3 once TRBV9 CASSVARGVFTDTQYF TGTGCCAGCAGCGTAGCTAGGGGGGTTTTTACAGATACGCAGTATTTT
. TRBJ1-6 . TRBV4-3 CASSPQGGNSPLHF TGCGCCAGCAGTCCCCAAGGAGGGAATTCACCCCTCCACTTT
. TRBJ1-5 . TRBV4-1 CASSQVLGQPQHF TGCGCCAGCAGCCAAGTGTTAGGGCAGCCCCAGCATTTT
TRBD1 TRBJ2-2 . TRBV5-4 CASSYGQAYTGELFF TGTGCCAGCAGCTACGGACAGGCATACACCGGGGAGCTGTTTTTT
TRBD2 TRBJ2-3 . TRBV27 CASSFGTSADTQYF TGTGCCAGCAGTTTTGGGACTAGTGCCGATACGCAGTATTTT
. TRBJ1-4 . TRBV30 CAWSPLGEKLFF TGTGCCTGGAGTCCTCTAGGAGAAAAACTGTTTTTT
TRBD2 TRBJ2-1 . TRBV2 CASRTSGGNNEQFF TGTGCCAGCAGGACTAGCGGGGGGAACAATGAGCAGTTCTTC
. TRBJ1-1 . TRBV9 CASSPPTNTEAFF TGTGCCAGCAGCCCCCCTACCAACACTGAAGCTTTCTTT
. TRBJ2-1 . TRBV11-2 CASSSARVEQFF TGTGCCAGCAGCTCCGCCCGGGTTGAGCAGTTCTTC
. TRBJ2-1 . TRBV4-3 CASSQVLRTSYNEQFF TGCGCCAGCAGCCAAGTATTGAGAACTTCATACAATGAGCAGTTCTTC
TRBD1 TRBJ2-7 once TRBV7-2 CASSLYRDRGFEQYF TGTGCCAGCAGCTTATACCGGGACAGGGGGTTCGAGCAGTACTTC
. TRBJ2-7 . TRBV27 CASSSWNSPGNEQYF TGTGCCAGCAGTTCCTGGAATTCTCCAGGCAACGAGCAGTACTTC
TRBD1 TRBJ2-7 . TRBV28 CASRQSRGLYEQYF TGTGCCAGCAGACAATCGAGGGGGCTCTACGAGCAGTACTTC
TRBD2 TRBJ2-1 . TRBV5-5 CASSLIAGGRSEQFF TGTGCCAGCAGCTTGATAGCGGGAGGCCGCAGTGAGCAGTTCTTC
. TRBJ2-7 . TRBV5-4 CASSTLDAGLEQYF TGTGCCAGCAGCACCTTAGATGCAGGGCTCGAGCAGTACTTC
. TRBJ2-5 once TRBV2 CASSRPPGPTGETQYF TGTGCCAGCAGTCGACCACCGGGCCCCACTGGAGAGACCCAGTACTTC
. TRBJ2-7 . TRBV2 CASSGRETYEQYF TGTGCCAGCAGCGGAAGAGAGACCTACGAGCAGTACTTC
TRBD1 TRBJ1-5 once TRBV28 CASVAGTGWDGNQPQHF TGTGCCAGCGTCGCCGGGACAGGGTGGGATGGCAATCAGCCCCAGCATTTT
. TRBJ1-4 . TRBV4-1 CASSQEGFRLFF TGCGCCAGCAGCCAAGAAGGGTTCCGACTGTTTTTT
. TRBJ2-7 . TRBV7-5 CVRSYRPSSYEQYF TGTGTCAGAAGCTACCGACCCAGCTCCTACGAGCAGTACTTC
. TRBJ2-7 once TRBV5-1 CASSFQPPSEQYF TGCGCCAGCAGCTTCCAACCCCCAAGCGAGCAGTACTTC
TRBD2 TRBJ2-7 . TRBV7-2 CASSPRGAGTPYEQYF TGTGCCAGCAGTCCCCGGGGAGCGGGAACCCCCTACGAGCAGTACTTC
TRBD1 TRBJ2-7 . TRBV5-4 CASSVGTALYEQYF TGTGCCAGCAGCGTAGGGACAGCGCTCTACGAGCAGTACTTC
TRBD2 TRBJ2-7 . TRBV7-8 CASSTDGSSGDSYEQYF TGTGCCAGCAGCACAGACGGTTCTAGCGGGGACTCCTACGAGCAGTACTTC
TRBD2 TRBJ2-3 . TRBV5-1 CASSGRLAESTDTQYF TGCGCCAGCAGCGGGAGACTAGCGGAAAGCACAGATACGCAGTATTTT
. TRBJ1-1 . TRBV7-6 CASSLVDENTEAFF TGTGCCAGCAGCTTAGTGGACGAGAACACTGAAGCTTTCTTT
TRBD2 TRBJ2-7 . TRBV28 CASSLPGLIYEQYF TGTGCCAGCAGTCTTCCGGGACTAATCTACGAGCAGTACTTC
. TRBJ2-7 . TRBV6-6 CASREIGNSYEQYF TGTGCCAGCCGGGAAATTGGCAATTCCTACGAGCAGTACTTC
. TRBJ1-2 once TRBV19 CASSPRGLGDGYTF TGTGCCAGTAGTCCCCGGGGCTTGGGGGATGGCTACACCTTC
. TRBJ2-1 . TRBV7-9 CASSLAGGLYNEQFF TGTGCCAGCAGCTTAGCGGGGGGACTGTACAATGAGCAGTTCTTC
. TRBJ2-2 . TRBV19 CASSIDPTGGTGELFF TGTGCCAGTAGTATAGATCCGACAGGAGGCACCGGGGAGCTGTTTTTT
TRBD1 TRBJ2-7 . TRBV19 CASSLWDRSYEQYF TGTGCCAGTAGTCTCTGGGACAGATCCTACGAGCAGTACTTC
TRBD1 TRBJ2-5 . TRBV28 CASSWHRGLLETQYF TGTGCCAGCAGTTGGCACAGGGGATTATTAGAGACCCAGTACTTC
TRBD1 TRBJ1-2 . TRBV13 CASSLGRGLSGYTF TGTGCCAGCAGCTTGGGCAGGGGGCTTTCTGGCTACACCTTC
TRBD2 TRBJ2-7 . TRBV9 CASSPGAGHYEQYF TGTGCCAGCAGCCCTGGAGCGGGGCACTACGAGCAGTACTTC
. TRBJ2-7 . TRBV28 CASSLAGGYRSYEQYF TGTGCCAGCAGTTTAGCTGGCGGTTACAGATCCTACGAGCAGTACTTC
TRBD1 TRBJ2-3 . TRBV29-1 CSEGTGGTDTQYF TGCAGCGAAGGGACAGGGGGCACAGATACGCAGTATTTT
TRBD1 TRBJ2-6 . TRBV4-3 CASSHRQGVNLGGANVLTF TGCGCCAGCAGCCACCGGCAGGGGGTTAATTTAGGTGGGGCCAACGTCCTGACTTTC
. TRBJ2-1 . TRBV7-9 CASSWATDNEQFF TGTGCCAGCAGCTGGGCTACGGACAATGAGCAGTTCTTC
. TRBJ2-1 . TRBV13 CASSLLAEQFF TGTGCCAGCAGCCTACTAGCTGAGCAGTTCTTC
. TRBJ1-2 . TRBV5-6 CASSLLRDGRMGYTF TGTGCCAGCAGCTTGCTCCGGGACGGCCGAATGGGCTACACCTTC
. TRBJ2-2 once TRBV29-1 CSVVGQTAELFF TGCAGCGTTGTAGGTCAGACCGCGGAGCTGTTTTTT
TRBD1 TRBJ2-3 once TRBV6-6 CASSPLGDRLQDTQYF TGTGCCAGCAGTCCCTTAGGGGACAGGTTACAAGATACGCAGTATTTT
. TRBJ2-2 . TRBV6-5 CASSYSGGTGELFF TGTGCCAGCAGTTACTCGGGGGGAACCGGGGAGCTGTTTTTT
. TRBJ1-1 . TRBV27 CASSLLSGGDLGTEAFF TGTGCCAGCAGTTTACTATCCGGGGGCGACCTGGGCACTGAAGCTTTCTTT
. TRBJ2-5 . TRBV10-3 CAISEGRDWGETQYF TGTGCCATCAGTGAGGGGCGGGACTGGGGAGAGACCCAGTACTTC
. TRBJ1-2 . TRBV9 CASSTRQSNYGYTF TGTGCCAGCAGCACAAGACAGTCTAACTATGGCTACACCTTC
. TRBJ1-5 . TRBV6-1 CASSEARAFGNQPQHF TGTGCCAGCAGTGAAGCGCGGGCGTTTGGGAATCAGCCCCAGCATTTT
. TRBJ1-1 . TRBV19 CASSGLNRLTTEAFF TGTGCCAGTAGTGGTTTAAATCGGTTGACCACTGAAGCTTTCTTT
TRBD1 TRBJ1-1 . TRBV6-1 CASSEGTGRNGAEAFF TGTGCCAGCAGTGAAGGGACAGGGCGTAATGGGGCTGAAGCTTTCTTT